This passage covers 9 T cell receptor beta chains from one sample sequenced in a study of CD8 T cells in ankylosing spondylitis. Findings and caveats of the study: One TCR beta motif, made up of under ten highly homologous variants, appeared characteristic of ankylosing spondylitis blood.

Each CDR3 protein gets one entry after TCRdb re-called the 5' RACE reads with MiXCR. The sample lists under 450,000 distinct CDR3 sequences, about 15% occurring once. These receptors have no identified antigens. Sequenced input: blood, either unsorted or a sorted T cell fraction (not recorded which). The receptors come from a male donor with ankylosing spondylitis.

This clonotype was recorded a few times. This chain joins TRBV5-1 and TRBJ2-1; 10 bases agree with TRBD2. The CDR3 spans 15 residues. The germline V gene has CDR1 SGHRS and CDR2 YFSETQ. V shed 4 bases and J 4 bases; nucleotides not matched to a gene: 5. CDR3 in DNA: TGCGCCAGCAGCGTTAGCGGGGGGCAATACAATGAGCAGTTCTTC. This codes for CASSVSGGQYNEQFF.

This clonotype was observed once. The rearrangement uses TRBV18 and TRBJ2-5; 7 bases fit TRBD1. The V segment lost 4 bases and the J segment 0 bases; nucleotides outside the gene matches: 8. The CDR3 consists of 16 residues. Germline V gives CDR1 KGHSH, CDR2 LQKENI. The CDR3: CASSLISGTDQETQYF. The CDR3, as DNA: TGTGCCAGCTCACTCATCTCGGGGACAGACCAAGAGACCCAGTACTTC. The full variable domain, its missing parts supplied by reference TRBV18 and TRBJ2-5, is NAGVMQNPRHLVRRRGQEARLRCSPMKGHSHVYWYRQLPEEGLKFMVYLQKENIIDESGMPKERFSAEFPKEGPSILRIQQVVRGDSAAYFCASSLISGTDQETQYFGPGTRLLVL.

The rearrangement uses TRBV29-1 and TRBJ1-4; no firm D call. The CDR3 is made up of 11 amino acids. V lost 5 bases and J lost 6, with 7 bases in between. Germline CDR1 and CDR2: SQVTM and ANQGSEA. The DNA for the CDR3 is TGCAGCGTTATCTTCTATGAAAAACTGTTTTTT. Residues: CSVIFYEKLFF.

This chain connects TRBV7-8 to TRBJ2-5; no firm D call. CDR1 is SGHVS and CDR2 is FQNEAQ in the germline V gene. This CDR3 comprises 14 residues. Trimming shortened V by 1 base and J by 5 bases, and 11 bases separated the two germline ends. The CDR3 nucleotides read TGTGCCAGCAGCTTAGGCGAAGGGTGGGAGACCCAGTACTTC. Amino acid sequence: CASSLGEGWETQYF.

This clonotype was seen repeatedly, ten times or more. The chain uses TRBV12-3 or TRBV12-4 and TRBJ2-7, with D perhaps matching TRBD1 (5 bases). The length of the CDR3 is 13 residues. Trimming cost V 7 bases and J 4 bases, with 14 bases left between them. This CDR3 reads CASTRTQGYEQYF. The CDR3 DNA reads TGTGCCAGCACAAGAACCCAGGGTTACGAGCAGTACTTC.

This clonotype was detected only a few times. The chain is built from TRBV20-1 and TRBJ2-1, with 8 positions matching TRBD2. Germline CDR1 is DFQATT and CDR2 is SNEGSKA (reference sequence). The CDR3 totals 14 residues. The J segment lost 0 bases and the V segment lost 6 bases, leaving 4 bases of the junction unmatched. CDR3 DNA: TGCAGTGCGCCCCTAGCGGGCTCCTACAATGAGCAGTTCTTC. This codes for CSAPLAGSYNEQFF.

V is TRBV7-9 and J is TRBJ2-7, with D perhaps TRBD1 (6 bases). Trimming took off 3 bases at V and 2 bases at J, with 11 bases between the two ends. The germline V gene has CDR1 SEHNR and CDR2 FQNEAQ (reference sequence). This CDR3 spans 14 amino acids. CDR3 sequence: CASSFGQPPYEQYF. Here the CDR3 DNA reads TGTGCCAGCAGCTTCGGACAGCCCCCCTACGAGCAGTACTTC.

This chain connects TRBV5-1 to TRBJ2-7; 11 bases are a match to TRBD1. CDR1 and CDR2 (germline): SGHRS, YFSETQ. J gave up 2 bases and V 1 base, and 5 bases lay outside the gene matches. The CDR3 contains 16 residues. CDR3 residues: CASSLSPGQGAYEQYF. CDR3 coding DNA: TGCGCCAGCAGCTTGTCCCCGGGACAGGGGGCCTACGAGCAGTACTTC.

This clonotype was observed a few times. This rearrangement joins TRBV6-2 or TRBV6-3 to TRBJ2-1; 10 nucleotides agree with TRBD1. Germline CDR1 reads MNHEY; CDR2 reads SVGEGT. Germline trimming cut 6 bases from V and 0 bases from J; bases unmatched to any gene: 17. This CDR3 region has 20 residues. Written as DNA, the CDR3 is TGTGCCAGCAGCTCCCGGACAGGGGGGACTTTCCTGAGCTCCTACAATGAGCAGTTCTTC. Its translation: CASSSRTGGTFLSSYNEQFF.